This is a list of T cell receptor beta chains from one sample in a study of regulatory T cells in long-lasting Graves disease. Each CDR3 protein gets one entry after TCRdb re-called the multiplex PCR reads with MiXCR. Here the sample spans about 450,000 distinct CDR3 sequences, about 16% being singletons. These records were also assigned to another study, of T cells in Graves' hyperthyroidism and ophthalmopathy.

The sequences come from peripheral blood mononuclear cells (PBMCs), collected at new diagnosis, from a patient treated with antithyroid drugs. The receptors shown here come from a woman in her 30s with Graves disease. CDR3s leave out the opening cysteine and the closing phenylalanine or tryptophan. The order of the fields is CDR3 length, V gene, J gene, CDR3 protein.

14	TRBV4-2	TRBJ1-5	ASSQAGGDTQSAQH
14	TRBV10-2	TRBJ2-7	ASSEPVFSPKREQY
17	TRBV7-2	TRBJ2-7	ASSYSSSTASGSTYEQY
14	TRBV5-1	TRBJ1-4	ASSQGSRGQGEKLF
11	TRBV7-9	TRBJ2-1	ASSIGQDNEQF
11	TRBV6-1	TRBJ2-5	ASSEPGGETQY
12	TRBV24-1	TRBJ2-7	ATSDSTGGYEQY
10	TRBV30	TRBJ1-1	LVRQIGDKAF
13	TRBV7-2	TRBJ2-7	ASSLSGGVGYEQY
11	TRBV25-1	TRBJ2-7	ASSGDSTYEQY
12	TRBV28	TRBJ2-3	ASSSGQGADTQY
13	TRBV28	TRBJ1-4	ASSFLGQGNEKLF
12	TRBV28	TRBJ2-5	ASTVGWLEKTQY
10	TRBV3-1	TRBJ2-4	ASSQEGTEYL
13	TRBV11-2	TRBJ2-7	ASSLVSGSGGEQY
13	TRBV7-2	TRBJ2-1	ASSRPGQAFGEQF
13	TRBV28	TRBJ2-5	ASRTKGWTLETQH
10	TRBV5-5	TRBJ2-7	ASSFKGYEQY
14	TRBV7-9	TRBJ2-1	ALGLAGSRSYNEQF
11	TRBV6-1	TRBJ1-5	ASVAGGFRPQH
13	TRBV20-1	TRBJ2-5	SASGRGGRQETQY
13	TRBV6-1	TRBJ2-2	ASTNSGTSTGELF
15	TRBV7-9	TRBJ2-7	ASRVGTEGILSYEQY
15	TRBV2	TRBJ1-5	ASSEAFQGPSNQPQH
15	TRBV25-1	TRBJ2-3	ASSEWGLAGEVDTQY
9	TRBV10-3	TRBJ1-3	AISEGNTIY
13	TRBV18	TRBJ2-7	ASSPRGRARYEQY
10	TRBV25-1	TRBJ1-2	ASSEPFGGYT
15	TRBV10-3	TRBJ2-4	ATSGQGRELAKNIQY
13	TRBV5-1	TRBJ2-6	ASSLWGHGANVLT
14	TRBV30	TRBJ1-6	AWSVPSGGTESPLH
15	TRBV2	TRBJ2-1	ASIPPGVANTYNEQF
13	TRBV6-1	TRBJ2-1	ASTGSSGDYNEQF
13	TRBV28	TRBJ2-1	ASSTGLAGDNEQF
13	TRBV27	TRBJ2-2	ASSKRTGRTGELF
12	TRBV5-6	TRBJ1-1	ASSSTGVWTEAF
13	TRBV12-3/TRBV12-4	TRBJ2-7	ASSPSRGTSYEQY
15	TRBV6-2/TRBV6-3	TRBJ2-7	ASSISYSGGETYEQY
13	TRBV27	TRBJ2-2	ASSFAGRITGELF
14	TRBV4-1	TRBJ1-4	VSSHTIGTRMRKLF
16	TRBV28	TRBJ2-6	ASSSGRRSLSGANVLT
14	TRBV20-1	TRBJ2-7	SALNPGTSASYEQY
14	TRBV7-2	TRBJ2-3	ASTLSASGLTDTQY
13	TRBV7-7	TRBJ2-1	ASSLAANSNNEQF
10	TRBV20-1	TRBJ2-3	SPRQRTDTQY
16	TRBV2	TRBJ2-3	ASSAGTSGRRGQDTQY
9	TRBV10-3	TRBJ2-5	AISEQETQY
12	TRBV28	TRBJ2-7	ASSSPSDSYEQY
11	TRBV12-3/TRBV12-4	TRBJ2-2	ASSSSLTGELF
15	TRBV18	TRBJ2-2	ASSRQGSGTNTGELF
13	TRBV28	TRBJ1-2	ASSKILPLNYGYT
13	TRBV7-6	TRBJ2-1	ASSLGGRVGNEQF
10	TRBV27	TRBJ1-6	ASSRSVGPLH
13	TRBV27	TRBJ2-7	ASSRGLAGSYEQY
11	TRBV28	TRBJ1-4	ASRGPRGEKLF